This entry concerns a single TCR beta chain. This record comes from a study of blood T cell repertoires in COVID-19. Whole-study context: Both acute and convalescent COVID-19 samples were obtained from the United States, Italy and Spain. T cells, B-cell-depleted T cells, or PBMCs supplied cDNA or gDNA.

In the source study's methods: By means of reference gene primer amplification, nucleated cell counts were estimated. Only in-frame clones appear in the TCRdb table, and some are missing; sequencing was by immunoSEQ multiplex PCR. The DNA gave D and trimming, while V, J and clone size come from that table. The sample lists 270,000 or so clones; around 88% were seen once. The CDR3 sequence is 13 residues long. V lost 3 bases and J lost 5, with 11 bases in between. Germline V gives CDR1 LNHDA, CDR2 SQIVND (reference sequence). Sequenced: peripheral blood. This chain uses TRBV19 with TRBJ2-7, with D perhaps matching TRBD2 (6 bases). The clonotype originates from a man between 40 and 49 years old with acute or convalescent COVID-19. CDR3 DNA: TGTGCCAGTAGTATGGAGGGTAGGAACGAGCAGTACTTC. This codes for CASSMEGRNEQYF.